A single sample is the source of the 19 T cell receptor beta chains below, sequenced in a study of blood T cell repertoires in COVID-19. Method: immunoSEQ multiplex PCR; TCRdb's copy keeps in-frame clones and lacks some. The sample lists under 250,000 clones; around four fifths were seen once. The sequenced material came from PBMCs or T cells enriched from blood (not recorded which). The receptor set was obtained from a woman in her fifties or sixties who had been exposed to COVID-19.

V and J are TRBV6-5 and TRBJ1-5; D is ambiguous. Germline V gives CDR1 MNHEY, CDR2 SVGAGI. Deletions cut 4 bases from V and 6 bases from J, with 16 bases between. This CDR3 contains 15 residues. The DNA of the CDR3 is TGTGCCAGCAGTTTTGAGGGTCTTGCTAGTCAGCCCCAGCATTTT. Translated, it gives CASSFEGLASQPQHF.

The chain couples TRBV6-5 to TRBJ1-1, with a tentative D call TRBD1 (6 bases). This CDR3 has 14 amino acids. V was trimmed by 8 bases and J by 0 bases, leaving 13 bases between them. Germline assignment: CDR1 MNHEY and CDR2 SVGAGI. The chain's CDR3 is CASCLGALNTEAFF. CDR3 in DNA: TGTGCCAGCTGCCTGGGGGCTCTGAACACTGAAGCTTTCTTT.

This rearrangement joins TRBV5-1 to TRBJ1-4; 7 bases align to TRBD1. V shed 4 bases, J shed 4 bases, and the junction held 4 bases outside the gene matches. There are 14 residues in the CDR3. Germline V gives CDR1 SGHRS, CDR2 YFSETQ. The CDR3: CASSQGQLNEKLFF. The CDR3 DNA follows: TGCGCCAGCAGCCAGGGACAGCTTAATGAAAAACTGTTTTTT.

The chain recombines TRBV7-9 with TRBJ2-3; D perhaps matches TRBD2 (5 bases). Germline CDR1 reads SEHNR; CDR2 reads FQNEAQ (reference sequence). The CDR3 spans 15 residues. V shed 5 bases and J shed 3 bases, with 15 bases lying between them. CDR3 in amino acids: CASSPLGGETDTQYF. CDR3 DNA sequence: TGTGCCAGCAGCCCACTAGGTGGGGAGACAGATACGCAGTATTTT.

The CDR3 DNA is TGTGCCAGCAGCTTTGGGACAGGGGGATACGAGCAGTACTTC. Translation gives CASSFGTGGYEQYF. This chain joins TRBV5-6 and TRBJ2-7; 11 positions agree with TRBD1. Germline trimming cut 2 bases from V and 4 bases from J; bases unmatched to any gene: 2. The V gene's germline CDR1 is SGHDT and CDR2 YYEEEE. The CDR3 sequence is 14 residues long.

This rearrangement joins TRBV20-1 to TRBJ1-2, with D tentatively TRBD1 (6 bases). The CDR3 is 11 residues long. In germline, CDR1 is DFQATT, CDR2 SNEGSKA (reference sequence). V was pared by 7 bases and J by 8 bases, with 14 bases between. The CDR3 coding sequence is TGCAGTGTCCAGGGGTCGGAGGGCTACACCTTC. Residues: CSVQGSEGYTF.

The rearrangement uses TRBV29-1 and TRBJ2-5, with 9 bases identical to TRBD2. CDR3 length: 12 amino acids. CDR1 SQVTM and CDR2 ANQGSEA come from the germline V gene. V lost 8 bases to trimming and J lost 4 bases; unmatched junction nucleotides: 5. The CDR3 sequence: CSPMTSGETQYF. The CDR3 nucleotides read TGCAGCCCGATGACTAGCGGAGAGACCCAGTACTTC.

The V and J genes are TRBV7-2 and TRBJ2-2; 9 nucleotides line up with TRBD2. The germline V gene has CDR1 SGHTA and CDR2 FQGNSA. Unmatched junction bases numbered 7, after V lost 3 bases and J lost 5 bases. The CDR3 length is 16 residues. The CDR3 loop reads CASSFSAGGGTGELFF. The DNA of the CDR3 is TGTGCCAGCAGCTTTTCAGCGGGGGGAGGGACCGGGGAGCTGTTTTTT. Together with reference TRBV7-2 and TRBJ2-2, the CDR3 gives the full variable domain: GAGVSQSPSNKVTEKGKDVELRCDPISGHTALYWYRQSLGQGLEFLIYFQGNSAPDKSGLPSDRFSAERTGGSVSTLTIQRTQQEDSAVYLCASSFSAGGGTGELFFGEGSRLTVL.

This clone has ten or more counts. This rearrangement joins TRBV7-9 to TRBJ2-3, with a possible D match to TRBD1 (5 bases). V lost 6 bases, J lost 2 bases, and 12 bases lay in between. Germline CDR1 reads SEHNR; CDR2 reads FQNEAQ (reference sequence). The CDR3 runs 14 residues. The CDR3 reads CASRPLGVTDTQYF. DNA of the CDR3: TGTGCCAGCAGACCTTTAGGGGTCACAGATACGCAGTATTTT.

This clone was recorded a few times. The chain couples TRBV19 to TRBJ1-2, with a possible D match to TRBD1 (6 bases). The CDR3 sequence is 14 residues long. Germline V gene sequence: CDR1 LNHDA, CDR2 SQIVND (reference sequence). Trimming took 5 bases from V and 4 from J, leaving 14 bases between them. CDR3 in DNA: TGTGCCAGTAGTCGCGAGGGACACCCCTATGGCTACACCTTC. Translating it yields CASSREGHPYGYTF.

The chain combines TRBV19 with TRBJ2-3; weak D call: TRBD2 (6 bases). The V and J ends lost 4 bases and 8 bases respectively, with 13 bases between them. This CDR3 comprises 13 residues. Germline CDR1 and CDR2: LNHDA and SQIVND (reference sequence). This chain's CDR3 is CASSTGPRGTQYF. In nucleotides, the CDR3 is TGTGCCAGTAGTACCGGACCGCGGGGTACGCAGTATTTT.

This clone appeared a few times. The chain has TRBV5-1 and TRBJ2-2; 7 bases map to TRBD2. J was trimmed by 8 bases and V by 4 bases; bases with no gene match: 11. The CDR3 runs 15 residues. Germline lookup yields CDR1 SGHRS and CDR2 YFSETQ. The CDR3 loop is CASSPLSGVTGELFF. In nucleotides, the CDR3 is TGCGCCAGCAGCCCCTTAAGCGGGGTTACGGGGGAGCTGTTTTTT.

The chain has TRBV4-3 and TRBJ2-4; the match to TRBD2 covers 8 bases. Germline V gives CDR1 LGHNA, CDR2 YSLEER. J gave up 2 bases and V 0 bases, and 12 bases lay outside the gene matches. This CDR3 comprises 19 residues. CDR3 residues: CASSQDRGGSDLTKNIQYF. The CDR3 nucleotides read TGCGCCAGCAGCCAAGATCGGGGGGGCAGCGACCTGACCAAAAACATTCAGTACTTC.

In its sample, this clone was seen once. The V call is TRBV19, the J call TRBJ1-6, with 7 positions matching TRBD1. The CDR3 runs 13 residues. The V segment lost 7 bases and the J segment 13 bases; nucleotides outside the gene matches: 10. Germline V CDR1 and CDR2: LNHDA, SQIVND (reference sequence). Here the CDR3 reads CASTPGATGPLHF. The CDR3 nucleotides are TGTGCCAGTACTCCCGGGGCGACAGGGCCCCTCCACTTT. Variable domain in full (rest from reference TRBV19 and TRBJ1-6): DGGITQSPKYLFRKEGQNVTLSCEQNLNHDAMYWYRQDPGQGLRLIYYSQIVNDFQKGDIAEGYSVSREKKESFPLTVTSAQKNPTAFYLCASTPGATGPLHFGNGTRLTVT.

This sequence joins TRBV27 and TRBJ1-5; 8 nucleotides line up with TRBD1. The CDR3 extends over 14 amino acids. Germline lookup yields CDR1 MNHEY and CDR2 SMNVEV (reference sequence). The junction had 4 bases not matched to a gene; V was cut back by 5 bases and J by 4 bases. CDR3 in amino acids: CASSPRQGNQPQHF. The CDR3 DNA sequence: TGTGCCAGCAGTCCTCGACAGGGGAATCAGCCCCAGCATTTT.

V is TRBV5-1 and J is TRBJ2-3; 10 nucleotides match TRBD2. The J segment lost 6 bases and the V segment lost 1 base, leaving 14 bases of the junction unmatched. The CDR3 length is 18 residues. Germline CDR1 is SGHRS and CDR2 is YFSETQ. The CDR3 DNA reads as TGCGCCAGCAGCTTGAGGGGGACCACTAGCGGGAAACGCGATACGCAGTATTTT. Its protein is CASSLRGTTSGKRDTQYF.

In this sample, this clone turned up once. This chain uses TRBV5-4 with TRBJ2-7; 9 nucleotides line up with TRBD2. V trimming: 5 bases; J trimming: 0 bases; junction bases outside the gene matches: 3. Germline assignment: CDR1 SGHNT and CDR2 YYREEE (reference sequence). The CDR3 contains 14 residues. The CDR3 sequence is CASSPSGASYEQYF. DNA of the CDR3: TGTGCCAGCAGTCCTAGCGGGGCCTCCTACGAGCAGTACTTC.

This rearrangement joins TRBV7-8 to TRBJ1-3; perhaps TRBD1 as D (6 bases). The germline gives CDR1 SGHVS, CDR2 FQNEAQ. The ends were cut back, 6 bases at V and 0 bases at J, with 9 bases in the middle. This CDR3 contains 14 residues. The CDR3 DNA sequence: TGTGCCAGCAGTACAGGGTTCTCTGGAAACACCATATATTTT. Amino acids: CASSTGFSGNTIYF. Using reference TRBV7-8 and TRBJ1-3 for the parts outside the CDR3, the full variable domain is GAGVSQSPRYKVAKRGQDVALRCDPISGHVSLFWYQQALGQGPEFLTYFQNEAQLDKSGLPSDRFFAERPEGSVSTLKIQRTQQEDSAVYLCASSTGFSGNTIYFGEGSWLTVV.

A single count supports this clone. This CDR3 is CASSLKQANSPLHF. In nucleotides, the CDR3 is TGTGCCAGCAGTTTGAAACAGGCAAATTCACCCCTCCACTTT. The chain combines TRBV27 with TRBJ1-6; TRBD1 might be the D (5 bases). Germline V gives CDR1 MNHEY, CDR2 SMNVEV (reference sequence). The CDR3 spans 14 residues. V was trimmed by 3 bases and J by 7 bases, leaving 10 bases between them.